The 4 T cell receptor beta chains reported below all come from one sample, sequenced in a study of cytomegalovirus exposure and HLA in healthy donors. PCR primers comprised 60 Vbeta and 13 Jbeta primers. Produced via immunoSEQ multiplex PCR; TCRdb's table is partial and in-frame only. The sample's table shows over 35,000 clones. Sequencing used PBMCs. The receptors were gathered from a woman aged 25 to 39 in good health and CMV-seronegative.

V gene TRBV5-1 combines with J gene TRBJ2-7, with D possibly TRBD1 on 7 matching bases. Per the germline V gene, CDR1 is SGHRS and CDR2 is YFSETQ. The germline V and J ends were trimmed by 2 bases and 4 bases, with 13 bases remaining between them. CDR3 length: 14 residues. Here the CDR3 reads CASSFGGGGYEQYF. Here the CDR3 DNA reads TGCGCCAGCAGCTTCGGAGGGGGCGGGTACGAGCAGTACTTC. The variable domain in full, with the rest retrieved from reference TRBV5-1 and TRBJ2-7, is KAGVTQTPRYLIKTRGQQVTLSCSPISGHRSVSWYQQTPGQGLQFLFEYFSETQRNKGNFPGRFSGRQFSNSRSEMNVSTLELGDSALYLCASSFGGGGYEQYFGPGTRLTVT.

Worth noting for this clone: Mismatch with germline at one junction end may stem from a read error. This CDR3 reads CASSPRGSYGYTF. For the CDR3, the DNA is TGTGCCAGCTCCCCACGAGGTAGCTATGGCTACACCTTC. This chain connects TRBV18 to TRBJ1-2; no firm D call. The CDR3 consists of 13 residues. The germline V gene encodes CDR1 KGHSH and CDR2 LQKENI. The full variable domain, with the rest looked up from reference TRBV18 and TRBJ1-2, is NAGVMQNPRHLVRRRGQEARLRCSPMKGHSHVYWYRQLPEEGLKFMVYLQKENIIDESGMPKERFSAEFPKEGPSILRIQQVVRGDSAAYFCASSPRGSYGYTFGSGTRLTVV.

The chain recombines TRBV4-1 with TRBJ2-1, with D perhaps matching TRBD1 (7 bases). CDR1 and CDR2 (germline): MGHRA, YSYEKL. The CDR3 extends over 15 amino acids. V was pared by 10 bases and J by 4 bases, with 20 bases between. This chain's CDR3 is CATGGVGGSYNEQFF. The CDR3 coding sequence is TGCGCCACCGGGGGTGTAGGGGGCTCATACAATGAGCAGTTCTTC.

The chain is built from TRBV4-1 and TRBJ1-2, with D unclear. This CDR3 is built from 17 residues. From germline, CDR1 is MGHRA and CDR2 YSYEKL. V was shortened by 0 bases and J by 5 bases, with 19 bases between the two germline ends. The CDR3 is CASSQEPNDGRGYGYTF. CDR3 DNA: TGCGCCAGCAGCCAAGAACCCAACGACGGGCGAGGGTATGGCTACACCTTC.